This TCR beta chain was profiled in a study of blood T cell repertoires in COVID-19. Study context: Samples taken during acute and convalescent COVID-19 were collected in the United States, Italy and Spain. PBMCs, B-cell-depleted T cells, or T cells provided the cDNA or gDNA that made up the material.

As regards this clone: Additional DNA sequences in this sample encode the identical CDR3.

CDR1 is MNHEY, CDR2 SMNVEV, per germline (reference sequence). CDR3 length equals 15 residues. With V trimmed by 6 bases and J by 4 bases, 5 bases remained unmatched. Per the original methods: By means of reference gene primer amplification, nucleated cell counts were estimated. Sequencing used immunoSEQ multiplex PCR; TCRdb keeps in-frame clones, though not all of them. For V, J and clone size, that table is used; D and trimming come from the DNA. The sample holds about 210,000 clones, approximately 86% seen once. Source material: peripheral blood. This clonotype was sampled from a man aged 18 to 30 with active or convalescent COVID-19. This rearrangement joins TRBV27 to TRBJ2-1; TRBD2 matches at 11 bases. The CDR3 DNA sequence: TGTGCCAGCAGCCCTGGGACTAGCGGTTACAATGAGCAGTTCTTC. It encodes CASSPGTSGYNEQFF.